This T cell receptor (beta chain) was captured by sequencing in a study of cytomegalovirus exposure and HLA in healthy donors. PCR was performed using 60 Vbeta and 13 Jbeta primers. The repertoire was sequenced with immunoSEQ multiplex PCR; TCRdb's copy has only in-frame clones and lacks some. The sample consists of around 140,000 clones, around 72% of them appearing once. There are 13 residues in the CDR3. V dropped 0 bases and J dropped 3 bases, with 4 bases sitting between them. Germline-derived CDR1 and CDR2 are LNHDA and SQIVND (reference sequence). Concerning this clone itself: Antigen: not known.

Study results and caveats: Later analysis identified a missense DCLRE1C variant that was linked to TCR beta V- and J-gene trimming.

The sequenced material came from PBMCs. This clonotype originated in a woman aged 18-35 years in good health and CMV-seronegative. The chain has TRBV19 and TRBJ2-3; D unresolved. CDR3 sequence: CASSIDLTDTQYF. CDR3 in DNA: TGTGCCAGTAGTATAGATCTGACAGATACGCAGTATTTT.